This TCR beta chain was observed in a study of blood T cell repertoires in COVID-19. Background on the study: The origin of the acute and convalescent COVID-19 samples was the United States, Italy and Spain. Sample material is recorded as cDNA or gDNA derived from T cells, B-cell-depleted T cells, or PBMCs.

Germline values: CDR1 SGHKS, CDR2 YYEKEE (reference sequence). V was cut by 0 bases and J by 2 bases, with 15 bases left in between. The length of the CDR3 is 16 residues. Clones were read by immunoSEQ multiplex PCR, and TCRdb kept only the in-frame ones, dropping some. Of fewer than 350,000 clones listed, 80% to 85% are singletons. V usage is TRBV5-5 and J usage is TRBJ2-7; D gene ambiguous. Sequencing was performed on peripheral blood. This receptor was taken from a woman aged 55-69 years with active or convalescent COVID-19. The CDR3 nucleotides are TGTGCCAGCAGCTTGGCCCTCCAGGCAGACGCCTACGAGCAGTACTTC. Protein sequence: CASSLALQADAYEQYF.